These 17 T cell receptor beta chains were all obtained from the same sample, sequenced in a study of T cell changes during pregnancy in multiple sclerosis. Produced via immunoSEQ multiplex PCR; TCRdb's table is partial and in-frame only. The repertoire holds some 85,000 clones, with just over 90% as singletons. This sample comprised peripheral blood, obtained in the second trimester of pregnancy. Source of these receptors: a female donor in good health, enrolled as a control in a pregnancy study.

This chain connects TRBV13 to TRBJ2-2; the D gene is possibly TRBD2 (6 bases). Germline loops: CDR1 PRHDT, CDR2 FYEKMQ (reference sequence). The CDR3 is 16 residues long. Trimming removed 5 bases at V and 0 bases at J, with 13 bases between. The CDR3 sequence: CASSPDIAANTGELFF. The CDR3 nucleotides read TGTGCCAGCAGCCCAGACATAGCGGCGAACACCGGGGAGCTGTTTTTT.

A single count supports this clone. The chain joins TRBV7-8 to TRBJ2-2; 13 positions agree with TRBD2. J was trimmed by 5 bases and V by 4 bases; bases with no gene match: 7. Germline V lookup: CDR1 SGHVS, CDR2 FQNEAQ. The CDR3 spans 17 residues. CDR3 DNA: TGTGCCAGCAGCTCCAGGACTAGCGGGGGTCCGACCGGGGAGCTGTTTTTT. Its translation: CASSSRTSGGPTGELFF.

The chain links TRBV30 to TRBJ2-4, with D maybe TRBD2 (6 bases). The CDR3 is 14 amino acids. Germline CDR1 and CDR2: GTSNPN and SVGIG (reference sequence). V was pared by 0 bases and J by 4 bases, with 10 bases between. In nucleotides, the CDR3 is TGTGCCTGGAGTGTACCGGGGAGGAAAAACATTCAGTACTTC. Amino acid sequence: CAWSVPGRKNIQYF.

The chain is built from TRBV6-5 and TRBJ2-1; tentative D call: TRBD1 (6 bases). Trimming cost V 5 bases and J 9 bases, with 17 bases left between them. Germline loops: CDR1 MNHEY, CDR2 SVGAGI. This CDR3 has 14 residues. CDR3 DNA sequence: TGTGCCAGCAGTGGAGATCTTACAGGGTTTGAGCAGTTCTTC. Residues: CASSGDLTGFEQFF.

There are a few counts of this clone. This sequence joins TRBV11-2 and TRBJ1-2; TRBD1 aligns across 8 bases. Germline V gives CDR1 SGHAT, CDR2 FQNNGV. This CDR3 spans 16 amino acids. Trimming took 5 bases from V and 2 from J; bases not matched to a gene: 10. CDR3 sequence: CASSPRKTGVNYGYTF. CDR3 in DNA: TGTGCCAGCAGCCCCCGAAAGACAGGGGTGAACTATGGCTACACCTTC.

This sequence joins TRBV5-8 and TRBJ2-1; 12 bases are shared with TRBD1. J gave up 13 bases and V 3 bases, and 5 bases lay outside the gene matches. The germline gives CDR1 SGHTS, CDR2 YDEGEE. This CDR3 has 13 amino acids. CDR3 amino acids: CASSSGQGAPQFF. The CDR3 DNA sequence: TGTGCCAGCAGCTCGGGACAGGGGGCCCCTCAGTTCTTC.

This clone was observed once. The CDR3 bases are TGTGCCAGCAGCTCTCCCACAGATACGCAGTATTTT. Amino acids: CASSSPTDTQYF. V usage is TRBV5-8 and J usage is TRBJ2-3; D gene ambiguous. Germline V lookup: CDR1 SGHTS, CDR2 YDEGEE. V was pared by 3 bases and J by 2 bases, with 4 bases between. The CDR3 runs 12 residues.

The chain is built from TRBV7-2 and TRBJ2-5, with 10 nucleotides matching TRBD1. The CDR3 has 15 residues. Germline values: CDR1 SGHTA, CDR2 FQGNSA. The V segment lost 4 bases and the J segment 5 bases; nucleotides outside the gene matches: 7. For the CDR3, the DNA is TGTGCCAGCAGCTCCCGACAGGGGGCGGAGGAGACCCAGTACTTC. Protein sequence: CASSSRQGAEETQYF.

This chain connects TRBV11-3 to TRBJ1-2; TRBD1 matches at 8 bases. V lost 5 bases, J lost 7 bases, and 15 bases stayed unmatched. The germline CDR1 and CDR2 sequences are SGHNT and YENEEA. The CDR3 covers 16 residues. The CDR3 spells CASSAGQGSVIGGYTF. The CDR3 DNA reads as TGTGCCAGCAGCGCCGGACAGGGATCGGTGATCGGTGGCTACACCTTC.

This chain links TRBV7-9 with TRBJ2-1; D is unresolved. Germline values: CDR1 SEHNR, CDR2 FQNEAQ (reference sequence). Trimming pared 4 bases from V and 11 bases from J, leaving 9 bases between. CDR3 size: 11 residues. The CDR3 bases are TGTGCCAGCAGCTACGACTTTAAGCAGTTCTTC. Amino acids: CASSYDFKQFF.

The chain has TRBV9 and TRBJ1-1; tentative D call: TRBD1 (5 bases). The CDR3 runs to 15 residues. CDR1 is SGDLS and CDR2 is YYNGEE in the germline V gene. V shed 0 bases and J shed 0 bases, with 9 bases lying between them. CDR3 nucleotides: TGTGCCAGCAGCGTAGAGGGGCTAATGAACACTGAAGCTTTCTTT. Its translation: CASSVEGLMNTEAFF.

This clone has only a few counts. Other nucleotide sequences from this sample produce the same CDR3. The V call is TRBV5-1, the J call TRBJ1-2, with 7 bases matching TRBD1. This CDR3 is 16 amino acids long. The germline V gene has CDR1 SGHRS and CDR2 YFSETQ. V lost 3 bases to trimming and J lost 6 bases; unmatched junction nucleotides: 14. CDR3 protein: CASSSHGSTGSHGYTF. The CDR3, as DNA: TGCGCCAGCAGCTCCCATGGTTCGACAGGGTCCCATGGCTACACCTTC.

The chain's CDR3 is CASSLEAGLPYEQYF. CDR3 bases: TGTGCCAGCAGCTTAGAAGCCGGGTTACCCTACGAGCAGTACTTC. V gene TRBV11-2 combines with J gene TRBJ2-7; no firm D call. Between the trimmed V and J ends, which lost 0 bases and 2 bases, there was a span of 11 bases. Germline lookup yields CDR1 SGHAT and CDR2 FQNNGV. The CDR3 sequence is 15 residues long. Complete variable domain (other parts from reference TRBV11-2 and TRBJ2-7): EAGVAQSPRYKIIEKRQSVAFWCNPISGHATLYWYQQILGQGPKLLIQFQNNGVVDDSQLPKDRFSAERLKGVDSTLKIQPAKLEDSAVYLCASSLEAGLPYEQYFGPGTRLTVT.

In this sample, this clone turned up once. The V call is TRBV5-6, the J call TRBJ1-4; no clear D gene. The CDR3 extends over 14 amino acids. Between the trimmed V and J ends, which lost 1 base and 4 bases, there was a span of 8 bases. Germline V lookup: CDR1 SGHDT, CDR2 YYEEEE. The DNA for the CDR3 is TGTGCCAGCAGCTTGACAGCCGTTAATGAAAAACTGTTTTTT. Translation: CASSLTAVNEKLFF.

The chain joins TRBV10-3 to TRBJ2-5, with 9 nucleotides matching TRBD1. Per the germline V gene, CDR1 is ENHRY and CDR2 is SYGVKD. V gave up 8 bases and J gave up 2 bases; unmatched junction bases: 3. This CDR3 region has 13 residues. This chain's CDR3 is CAIGQGRQETQYF. CDR3 bases: TGTGCCATCGGACAGGGGAGACAAGAGACCCAGTACTTC.

The chain is built from TRBV15 and TRBJ1-4, with 7 bases aligning to TRBD1. Germline V gene sequence: CDR1 LNHNV, CDR2 YYDKDF (reference sequence). This CDR3 spans 15 amino acids. J lost 7 bases, V lost 4 bases, and 9 bases had no gene match. The CDR3 sequence is CATSISNRGIEKLFF. In nucleotides, the CDR3 is TGTGCCACCAGCATATCCAACAGGGGTATTGAAAAACTGTTTTTT.

Notes on this clone: The junction departs from germline at one end; a sequencing error may be responsible. The J gene is TRBJ1-2, the V gene TRBV6-4; D is undetermined. The V gene's germline CDR1 is MRHNA and CDR2 SNTAGT. The CDR3 loop spans 12 amino acids. This CDR3 is CASSDEAGVFAF. The CDR3 region has the DNA TGTGCCAGCAGTGACGAAGCCGGGGTTTTTGCCTTC.